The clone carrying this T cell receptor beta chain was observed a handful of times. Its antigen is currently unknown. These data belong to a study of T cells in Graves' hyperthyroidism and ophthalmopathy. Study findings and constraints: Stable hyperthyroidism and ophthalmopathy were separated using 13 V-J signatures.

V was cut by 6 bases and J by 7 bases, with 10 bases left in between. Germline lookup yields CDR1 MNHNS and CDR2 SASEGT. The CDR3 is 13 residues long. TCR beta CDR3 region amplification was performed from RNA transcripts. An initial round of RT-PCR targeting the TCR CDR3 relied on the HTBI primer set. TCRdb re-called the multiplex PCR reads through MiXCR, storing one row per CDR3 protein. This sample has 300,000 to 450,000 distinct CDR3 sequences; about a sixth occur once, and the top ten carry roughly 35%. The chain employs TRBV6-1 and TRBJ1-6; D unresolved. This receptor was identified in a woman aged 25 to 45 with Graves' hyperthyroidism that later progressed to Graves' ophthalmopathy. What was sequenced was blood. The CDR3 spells CASREVTNSPLHF. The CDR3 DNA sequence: TGTGCCAGCAGGGAGGTGACGAATTCACCCCTCCACTTT.